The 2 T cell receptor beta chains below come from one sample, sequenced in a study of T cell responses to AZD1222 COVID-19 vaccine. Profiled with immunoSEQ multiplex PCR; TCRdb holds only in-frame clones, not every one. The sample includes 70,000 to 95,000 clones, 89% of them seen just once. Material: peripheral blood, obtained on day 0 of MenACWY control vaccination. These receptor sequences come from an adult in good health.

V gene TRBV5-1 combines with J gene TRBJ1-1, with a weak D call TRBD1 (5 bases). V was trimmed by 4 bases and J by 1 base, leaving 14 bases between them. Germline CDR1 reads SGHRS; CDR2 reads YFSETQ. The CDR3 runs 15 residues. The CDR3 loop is CASSAALGPNTEAFF. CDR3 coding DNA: TGCGCCAGCAGCGCGGCTCTGGGACCGAACACTGAAGCTTTCTTT.

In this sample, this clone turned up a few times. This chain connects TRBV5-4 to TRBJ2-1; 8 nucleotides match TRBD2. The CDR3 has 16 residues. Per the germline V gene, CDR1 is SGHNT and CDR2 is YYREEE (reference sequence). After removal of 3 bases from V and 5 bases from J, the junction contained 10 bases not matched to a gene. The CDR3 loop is CASSSSLAGMNNEQFF. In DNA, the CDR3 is TGTGCCAGCAGCTCCAGTCTAGCGGGCATGAACAATGAGCAGTTCTTC.